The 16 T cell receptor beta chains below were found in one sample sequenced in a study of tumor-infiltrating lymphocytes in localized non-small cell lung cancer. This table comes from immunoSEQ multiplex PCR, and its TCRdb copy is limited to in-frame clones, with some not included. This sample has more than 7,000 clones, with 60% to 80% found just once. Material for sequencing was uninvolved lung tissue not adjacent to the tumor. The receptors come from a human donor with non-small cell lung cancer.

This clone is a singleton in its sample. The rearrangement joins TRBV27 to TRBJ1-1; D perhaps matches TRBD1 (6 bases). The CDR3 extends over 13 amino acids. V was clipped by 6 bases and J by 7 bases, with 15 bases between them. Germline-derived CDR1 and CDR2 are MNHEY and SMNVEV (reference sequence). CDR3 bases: TGTGCCAGCAGCCACACGGGGGCCGGTGAAGCTTTCTTT. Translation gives CASSHTGAGEAFF.

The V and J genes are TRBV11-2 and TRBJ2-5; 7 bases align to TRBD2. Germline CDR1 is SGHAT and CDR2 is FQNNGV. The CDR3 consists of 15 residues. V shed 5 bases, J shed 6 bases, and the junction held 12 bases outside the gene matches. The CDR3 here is CASSLSGTTGKTQYF. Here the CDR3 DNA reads TGTGCCAGCAGCCTGAGCGGGACTACCGGGAAGACCCAGTACTTC. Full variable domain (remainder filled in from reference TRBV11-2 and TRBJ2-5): EAGVAQSPRYKIIEKRQSVAFWCNPISGHATLYWYQQILGQGPKLLIQFQNNGVVDDSQLPKDRFSAERLKGVDSTLKIQPAKLEDSAVYLCASSLSGTTGKTQYFGPGTRLLVL.

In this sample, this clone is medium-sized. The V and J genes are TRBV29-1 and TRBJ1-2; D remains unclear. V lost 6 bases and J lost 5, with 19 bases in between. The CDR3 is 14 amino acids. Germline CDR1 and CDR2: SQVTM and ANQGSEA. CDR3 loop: CSVSDTAVYYGYTF. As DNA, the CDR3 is TGCAGCGTATCAGACACGGCCGTCTATTATGGCTACACCTTC.

CDR3 in amino acids: CATSRVVYGTGYQAFF. For the CDR3, the DNA is TGTGCCACCAGCAGAGTAGTGTATGGGACAGGTTACCAAGCTTTCTTT. The chain combines TRBV15 with TRBJ1-1, with 8 bases lining up with TRBD1. The ends lost 1 base at V and 9 bases at J; junction bases unmatched: 13. Germline assignment: CDR1 LNHNV and CDR2 YYDKDF (reference sequence). The CDR3 length is 16 residues.

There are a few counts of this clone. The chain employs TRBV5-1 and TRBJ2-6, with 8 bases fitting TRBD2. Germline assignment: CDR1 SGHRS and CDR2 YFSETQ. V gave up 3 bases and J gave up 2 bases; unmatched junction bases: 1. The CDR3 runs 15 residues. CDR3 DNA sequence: TGCGCCAGCAGCTCCGGGGGGGCTGGGGCCAACGTCCTGACTTTC. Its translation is CASSSGGAGANVLTF. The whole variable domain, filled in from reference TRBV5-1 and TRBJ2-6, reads KAGVTQTPRYLIKTRGQQVTLSCSPISGHRSVSWYQQTPGQGLQFLFEYFSETQRNKGNFPGRFSGRQFSNSRSEMNVSTLELGDSALYLCASSSGGAGANVLTFGAGSRLTVL.

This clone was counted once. CDR3 sequence reads: CASSAARRGTQYF. DNA for the CDR3: TGTGCCAGCAGTGCCGCCAGGCGAGGTACGCAGTATTTT. The chain has TRBV28 and TRBJ2-3; the D is unclear. V gave up 5 bases and J gave up 8 bases, with 14 bases separating them. Per the germline V gene, CDR1 is MDHEN and CDR2 is SYDVKM. The CDR3 is 13 amino acids.

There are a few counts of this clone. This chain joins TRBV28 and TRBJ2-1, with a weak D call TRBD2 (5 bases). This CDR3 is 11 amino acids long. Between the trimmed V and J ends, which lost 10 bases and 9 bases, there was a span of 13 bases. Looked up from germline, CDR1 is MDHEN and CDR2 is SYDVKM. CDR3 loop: CATLGGSEQFF. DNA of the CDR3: TGTGCCACCCTAGGTGGGAGTGAGCAGTTCTTC.

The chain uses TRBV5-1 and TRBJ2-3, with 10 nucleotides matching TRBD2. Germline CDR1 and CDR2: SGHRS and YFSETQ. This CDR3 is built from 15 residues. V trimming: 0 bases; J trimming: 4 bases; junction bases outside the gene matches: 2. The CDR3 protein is CASSLASGSADTQYF. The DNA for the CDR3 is TGCGCCAGCAGCTTGGCTAGCGGGAGTGCAGATACGCAGTATTTT.

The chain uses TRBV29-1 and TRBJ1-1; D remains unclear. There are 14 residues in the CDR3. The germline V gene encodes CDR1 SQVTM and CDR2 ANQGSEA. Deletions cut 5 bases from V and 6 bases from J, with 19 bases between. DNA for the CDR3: TGCAGCGTTTCGCCCGTGGCGGGCACTTCTGAAGCTTTCTTT. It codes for CSVSPVAGTSEAFF. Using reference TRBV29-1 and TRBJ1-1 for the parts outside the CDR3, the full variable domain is SAVISQKPSRDICQRGTSLTIQCQVDSQVTMMFWYRQQPGQSLTLIATANQGSEATYESGFVIDKFPISRPNLTFSTLTVSNMSPEDSSIYLCSVSPVAGTSEAFFGQGTRLTVV.

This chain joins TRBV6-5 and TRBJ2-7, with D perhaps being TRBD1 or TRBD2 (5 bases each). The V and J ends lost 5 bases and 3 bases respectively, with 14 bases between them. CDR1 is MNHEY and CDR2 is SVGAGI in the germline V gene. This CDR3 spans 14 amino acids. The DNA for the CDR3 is TGTGCCAGCAGTGACCAGGGACGGAGCTACGAGCAGTACTTC. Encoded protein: CASSDQGRSYEQYF.

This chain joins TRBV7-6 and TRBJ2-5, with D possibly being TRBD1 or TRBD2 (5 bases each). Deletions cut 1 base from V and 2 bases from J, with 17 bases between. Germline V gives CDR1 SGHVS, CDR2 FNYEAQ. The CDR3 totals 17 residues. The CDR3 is CASSLGGAQKMQETQYF. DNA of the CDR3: TGTGCCAGCAGCTTAGGAGGGGCACAAAAGATGCAAGAGACCCAGTACTTC.

The CDR3 DNA follows: TGTGCCTGGGAGTTGAGGACTAGCAGGACAGATACGCAGTATTTT. Protein: CAWELRTSRTDTQYF. This rearrangement joins TRBV30 to TRBJ2-3, with 8 bases identical to TRBD2. Trimming at V came to 5 bases and at J to 3 bases, leaving 10 bases not matched to a gene. Germline V gives CDR1 GTSNPN, CDR2 SVGIG (reference sequence). The length of the CDR3 is 15 residues.

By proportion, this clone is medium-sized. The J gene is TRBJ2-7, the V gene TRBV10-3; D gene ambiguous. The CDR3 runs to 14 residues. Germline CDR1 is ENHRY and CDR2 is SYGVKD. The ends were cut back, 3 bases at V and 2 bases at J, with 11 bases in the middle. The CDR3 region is CAISDNRAAYEQYF. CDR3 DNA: TGTGCCATCAGTGATAATAGGGCCGCCTACGAGCAGTACTTC.

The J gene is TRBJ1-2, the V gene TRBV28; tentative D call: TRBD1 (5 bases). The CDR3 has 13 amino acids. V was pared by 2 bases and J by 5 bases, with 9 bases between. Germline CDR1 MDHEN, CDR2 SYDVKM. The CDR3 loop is CASSLAGQYGYTF. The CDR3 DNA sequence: TGTGCCAGCAGTTTAGCGGGGCAGTATGGCTACACCTTC.

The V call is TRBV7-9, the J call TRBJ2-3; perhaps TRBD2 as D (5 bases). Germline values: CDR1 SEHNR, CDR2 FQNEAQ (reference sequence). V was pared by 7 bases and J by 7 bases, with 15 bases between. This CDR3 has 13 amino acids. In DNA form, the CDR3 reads TGTGCCAGCACTGGGCGGGCGGCGAATACGCAGTATTTT. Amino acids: CASTGRAANTQYF.

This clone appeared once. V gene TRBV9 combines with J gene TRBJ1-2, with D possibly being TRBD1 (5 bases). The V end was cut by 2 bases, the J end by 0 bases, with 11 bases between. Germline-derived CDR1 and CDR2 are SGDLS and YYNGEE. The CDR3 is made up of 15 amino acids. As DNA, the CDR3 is TGTGCCAGCAGCGTGGCGGACACACCTAACTATGGCTACACCTTC. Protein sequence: CASSVADTPNYGYTF.